The TCR beta chain described here comes from a study of T cell changes during pregnancy in multiple sclerosis. This table comes from immunoSEQ multiplex PCR, and its TCRdb copy is limited to in-frame clones, with some not included. Counted here are 60,000 or so clones, roughly 90% occurring once; the ten biggest clones make up 0.8% to 1%. The CDR3 length is 15 residues. V dropped 0 bases and J dropped 0 bases, with 9 bases sitting between them. Per the germline V gene, CDR1 is GTSNPN and CDR2 is SVGIG (reference sequence). The sample consisted of peripheral blood, taken before pregnancy. The chain employs TRBV30 and TRBJ1-5; D is unresolved. The TCR originated in a female donor with multiple sclerosis, enrolled in a pregnancy study. The CDR3 sequence is CAWSVTSYSNQPQHF. In nucleotides, the CDR3 is TGTGCCTGGAGTGTAACCAGTTATAGCAATCAGCCCCAGCATTTT.